This TCR beta chain was identified during a study of T-cell reconstitution after alpha-beta-depleted transplantation in children. The CDR3 totals 14 residues. Germline CDR1 reads SGHRS; CDR2 reads YFSETQ. The V gene end was trimmed by 4 bases and the J gene end by 3 bases; junction bases not matched to a gene: 4. The library targeted TCRbeta and was prepared with unique molecular identifiers. One entry per CDR3 protein, called by TCRdb with MiXCR from the PCR reads. The table includes about 980,000 distinct CDR3 sequences, around 30% detected once. Remarks on this clonotype: Its antigen remains unidentified.

Study conclusions and caveats: About two months after transplant, alpha-beta T cells reportedly came from several hundred expanded graft clones. Surviving recipient cells, namely T cells and thymic progenitors, were the source of high day-60 TCRbeta diversity in some patients.

The starting material was PBMCs, mostly from graft donor cells, obtained 360 days after TCRalphabeta/CD19-depleted stem cell transplant. The origin of this receptor is a boy in the first two years of life who had a stem cell transplant for SCID, so the T cells may come from the graft donor. J is TRBJ1-2 and V is TRBV5-1, with 9 positions matching TRBD1. The CDR3 sequence is CASSPWDRDYGYTF. DNA of the CDR3: TGCGCCAGCAGCCCGTGGGACAGGGACTATGGCTACACCTTC.